This T cell receptor (beta chain) derives from a study of preoperative IRX-2 immunotherapy in early breast cancer. The assay was immunoSEQ multiplex PCR, and TCRdb's table has in-frame clones only and misses some. The data hold about 98,000 clones, with roughly 85% observed a single time. Treatment of the sample: preoperative locoregional IRX-2 cytokine immunotherapy. Patients received preoperative, locoregional IRX-2 cytokine immunotherapy in a phase Ib study. The sequence was obtained from a human donor with breast cancer. The sample in question was tumor tissue, obtained after IRX-2 immunotherapy.

The CDR3 protein is CSVEGRENTEAFF. In nucleotides, the CDR3 is TGCAGCGTTGAAGGGCGTGAGAACACTGAAGCTTTCTTT. The chain links TRBV29-1 to TRBJ1-1; no definite D call. Germline CDR1 SQVTM, CDR2 ANQGSEA. Trimming stripped 1 base from V and 1 base from J, with 7 bases between. The CDR3 contains 13 residues.